Listed below are T cell receptor beta chains from one sample, sequenced in a study of OX40 agonist ivuxolimab in advanced cancers. Profiling relied on immunoSEQ multiplex PCR, and the TCRdb table lists in-frame clones only, not all of them. The sample contains over 60,000 clones, 84% of which appear only once. The material was CD4+ or CD8+ T cells sorted from blood, obtained in a trial of the OX40 agonist ivuxolimab. These receptors were obtained from an adult with an advanced solid tumor such as melanoma, head and neck, liver or kidney cancer. Both conserved end residues are part of each CDR3. D genes are given only for firm matches. For some rows the clone size is stated as once, few or many, or as a class when expanded; others skip it.

clone_size d_call j_call v_call cdr3_nt cdr3_aa
- - TRBJ1-6 TRBV6-6 TGTGCCAGCGGCTCACAGGGTTATAATTCACCCCTCCACTTT CASGSQGYNSPLHF
once - TRBJ1-2 TRBV5-1 TGCGCCAGCAGCTTGGGACAAACCTATGGCTACACCTTC CASSLGQTYGYTF
- - TRBJ2-7 TRBV7-6 TGTGCCAGCAGCTTGTTGGCTCAGGGCAACGAGCAGTACTTC CASSLLAQGNEQYF
- - TRBJ2-7 TRBV28 TGTGCCAGCAGTTTAGGCGGGAACTCCTACGAGCAGTACTTC CASSLGGNSYEQYF
- TRBD2 TRBJ2-7 TRBV4-1 TGCGCCAGCCGGAGACTAGCGGGAATCTACGAGCAGTACTTC CASRRLAGIYEQYF
once - TRBJ2-7 TRBV19 TGTGCCAGTAGTCACACAGTTTCCTACGAGCAGTACTTC CASSHTVSYEQYF
once - TRBJ1-2 TRBV5-6 TGTGCCAGCAGCTTTGAGGTCTATGGCTACACCTTC CASSFEVYGYTF
once - TRBJ2-2 TRBV5-1 TGCGCCAGCAGCTTGGGGGGAAACAGGAACACCGGGGAGCTGTTTTTT CASSLGGNRNTGELFF
- - TRBJ2-2 TRBV10-3 TGTGCCATCAGGGCGGGGCTGACGGGCACCGGGGAGCTGTTTTTT CAIRAGLTGTGELFF
- - TRBJ2-5 TRBV6-6 TGTGCCAGCAGTTACTCCGGAGTTGAAGGAGAGACCCAGTACTTC CASSYSGVEGETQYF
- TRBD2 TRBJ2-5 TRBV5-4 TGTGCCAGCAGCTACGGGACTAGGTATGAGACCCAGTACTTC CASSYGTRYETQYF
- - TRBJ1-1 TRBV7-3 TGTGCCAGCAGCTTAACAGGAGCGAACACTGAAGCTTTCTTT CASSLTGANTEAFF
- TRBD1 TRBJ1-6 TRBV5-4 TGTGCCAGCAGCCCGGACAGGACTAGCACTTATAATTCACCCCTCCACTTT CASSPDRTSTYNSPLHF
- - TRBJ1-1 TRBV6-5 TGTGCCAGCAGTTACCCGGGCAGCAAAGCTTTCTTT CASSYPGSKAFF
- - TRBJ1-4 TRBV2 TGTGCCAGCAGCCCGGGACGGCTCGCAACTAATGAAAAACTGTTTTTT CASSPGRLATNEKLFF
- TRBD1 TRBJ1-5 TRBV7-9 TGTGCCAGCAGCTCAACAGGGGATGGGCCCCAGCATTTT CASSSTGDGPQHF
- - TRBJ1-3 TRBV10-3 TGTGCCATCAGGCCACAGAGCTCTGGAAACACCATATATTTT CAIRPQSSGNTIYF
- - TRBJ1-1 TRBV6-5 TGTGCCAGCAGTAAACAGGGTATGAACACTGAAGCTTTCTTT CASSKQGMNTEAFF
- - TRBJ1-1 TRBV28 TGTGCCAGCAGTACTGGACCTGGGGGGGGTGACACTGAAGCTTTCTTT CASSTGPGGGDTEAFF
- - TRBJ1-2 TRBV14 TGTGCCAGCAGTACGTTAGCAGTTTATGGCTACACCTTC CASSTLAVYGYTF
once - TRBJ2-5 TRBV7-2 TGTGCCAGCAGCCCCACCCAAGAGACCCAGTACTTC CASSPTQETQYF
- - TRBJ1-5 TRBV7-2 TGTGCCAGCAGCCCCCCCAATCAGCCCCAGCATTTT CASSPPNQPQHF
few - TRBJ2-7 TRBV7-2 TGTGCCAGCAGCTTACTCTACGAGCAGTACTTC CASSLLYEQYF
- - TRBJ2-3 TRBV30 TGTGCCTGGGGGCGGACAGACTACACAGATACGCAGTATTTT CAWGRTDYTDTQYF